These 20 T cell receptor beta chains originate from one sample sequenced in a study of T cell changes during pregnancy in multiple sclerosis. Only in-frame clones appear in the TCRdb table, and some are missing; sequencing was by immunoSEQ multiplex PCR. The sample records approximately 61,000 clones, about 92% being singletons. The sample here was peripheral blood, taken in the first trimester of pregnancy. Receptors originate from a female donor in good health, enrolled as a control in a pregnancy study.

The table lists this clone with a few counts. The chain employs TRBV2 and TRBJ1-1; D is undetermined. CDR3 length: 13 residues. Per the germline V gene, CDR1 is SNHLY and CDR2 is FYNNEI. The ends were cut back, 1 base at V and 0 bases at J, with 3 bases in the middle. The CDR3 DNA follows: TGTGCCAGCAGTGAAGGTATGAACACTGAAGCTTTCTTT. Encoded protein: CASSEGMNTEAFF. Complete variable domain (other parts from reference TRBV2 and TRBJ1-1): EPEVTQTPSHQVTQMGQEVILRCVPISNHLYFYWYRQILGQKVEFLVSFYNNEISEKSEIFDDQFSVERPDGSNFTLKIRSTKLEDSAMYFCASSEGMNTEAFFGQGTRLTVV.

Only one count was recorded for this clone. V gene TRBV28 combines with J gene TRBJ1-1, with a possible D match to TRBD1 (6 bases). Germline V lookup: CDR1 MDHEN, CDR2 SYDVKM. With 7 bases removed from V and 1 base from J, the gap between germline ends came to 13 bases. There are 14 residues in the CDR3. The CDR3 DNA reads as TGTGCCAGCACGGACAGCAAAAAGAACACTGAAGCTTTCTTT. Translated, it gives CASTDSKKNTEAFF.

This chain joins TRBV6-5 and TRBJ1-2; TRBD1 agrees at 9 bases. The CDR3 loop spans 16 amino acids. The trim removed 0 bases at V and 1 base at J, leaving 3 bases unmatched. Germline V gene lookup returns CDR1 MNHEY and CDR2 SVGAGI. The CDR3 protein is CASSYSPGQGNYGYTF. The CDR3 DNA is TGTGCCAGCAGTTACTCGCCGGGACAGGGTAACTATGGCTACACCTTC.

The rearrangement joins TRBV28 to TRBJ1-1, with a possible D match to TRBD1 (5 bases). This CDR3 contains 14 residues. Germline V gene data show CDR1 as MDHEN and CDR2 as SYDVKM. With 3 bases removed from V and 4 bases from J, the gap between germline ends came to 12 bases. The CDR3 coding sequence is TGTGCCAGCAGTTTCTCGGGGGTGAGCACTGAAGCTTTCTTT. Protein: CASSFSGVSTEAFF.

J is TRBJ1-5 and V is TRBV18, with D possibly being TRBD1 (5 bases). Germline loops: CDR1 KGHSH, CDR2 LQKENI. Trimming stripped 1 base from V and 3 bases from J, with 7 bases between. CDR3 length: 14 amino acids. As DNA, the CDR3 is TGTGCCAGCTCACCACTACAGGACAATCAGCCCCAGCATTTT. It specifies CASSPLQDNQPQHF.

The chain has TRBV4-3 and TRBJ2-2; TRBD1 matches at 7 bases. V lost 0 bases, J lost 0 bases, and 10 bases stayed unmatched. The germline gives CDR1 LGHNA, CDR2 YSLEER. The CDR3 runs to 19 residues. The CDR3 spells CASSQEVKAGTANTGELFF. Written as DNA, the CDR3 is TGCGCCAGCAGCCAAGAAGTAAAAGCCGGGACAGCGAACACCGGGGAGCTGTTTTTT.

In its sample, this clone was seen once. The chain is built from TRBV5-6 and TRBJ2-7; the match to TRBD1 covers 8 bases. CDR1 SGHDT and CDR2 YYEEEE come from the germline V gene. After removal of 7 bases from V and 3 bases from J, the junction contained 15 bases not matched to a gene. The CDR3 sequence is 16 residues long. This CDR3 reads CASRPISGTGGYEQYF. For the CDR3, the DNA is TGTGCCAGCCGCCCCATTTCCGGGACAGGAGGCTACGAGCAGTACTTC.

The chain employs TRBV18 and TRBJ1-2, with TRBD1 identical over 9 bases. The junction had 8 bases not matched to a gene; V was cut back by 5 bases and J by 7 bases. This CDR3 is built from 14 residues. Germline V lookup: CDR1 KGHSH, CDR2 LQKENI. The CDR3 loop reads CASSESRDRVGYTF. Written as DNA, the CDR3 is TGTGCCAGCTCAGAGTCCCGGGACAGGGTTGGCTACACCTTC.

The V gene is TRBV9, the J gene TRBJ1-6; D call uncertain. The CDR3 consists of 14 residues. V lost 7 bases, J lost 10 bases, and 18 bases lay in between. In germline, CDR1 is SGDLS, CDR2 YYNGEE. This CDR3 reads CASSPGEVRSPLHF. The CDR3 bases are TGTGCCAGCTCACCCGGAGAGGTCAGATCACCCCTCCACTTT.

The V call is TRBV5-1, the J call TRBJ2-7; 9 positions match TRBD1. Germline V gives CDR1 SGHRS, CDR2 YFSETQ. Trimming removed 3 bases from V and 6 bases from J; junction bases left unmatched: 13. CDR3 length equals 16 residues. The CDR3 protein is CASSSITGTGNGEQYF. In nucleotides, the CDR3 is TGCGCCAGCAGCTCGATCACCGGGACAGGGAACGGCGAGCAGTACTTC. Full variable domain (remainder filled in from reference TRBV5-1 and TRBJ2-7): KAGVTQTPRYLIKTRGQQVTLSCSPISGHRSVSWYQQTPGQGLQFLFEYFSETQRNKGNFPGRFSGRQFSNSRSEMNVSTLELGDSALYLCASSSITGTGNGEQYFGPGTRLTVT.

The V gene is TRBV9, the J gene TRBJ2-7; no firm D call. The CDR3 totals 13 residues. CDR1 SGDLS and CDR2 YYNGEE come from the germline V gene. Trimming shortened V by 0 bases and J by 2 bases, and 6 bases separated the two germline ends. The CDR3 reads CASSVDPAYEQYF. The CDR3 bases are TGTGCCAGCAGCGTAGACCCAGCCTACGAGCAGTACTTC.

The V call is TRBV18, the J call TRBJ1-2; D gene uncertain. Germline V gene lookup returns CDR1 KGHSH and CDR2 LQKENI. V lost 3 bases and J 2 bases, leaving 16 bases between the germline ends. The CDR3 covers 16 residues. As DNA, the CDR3 is TGTGCCAGCTCACCCCGGTCTGAGCTCACCAACTATGGCTACACCTTC. Amino acid sequence: CASSPRSELTNYGYTF.

This chain links TRBV19 with TRBJ1-5, with 9 bases lining up with TRBD1. The J segment lost 4 bases and the V segment lost 3 bases, leaving 7 bases of the junction unmatched. The CDR3 length is 16 residues. Germline V gene sequence: CDR1 LNHDA, CDR2 SQIVND (reference sequence). CDR3 nucleotides: TGTGCCAGTAGTATGAGGACAGGGGCCCGTAATCAGCCCCAGCATTTT. This sequence encodes CASSMRTGARNQPQHF.

The chain is built from TRBV2 and TRBJ2-1; no reliable D call. The germline V gene encodes CDR1 SNHLY and CDR2 FYNNEI. Deletions cut 4 bases from V and 3 bases from J, with 4 bases between. The CDR3 has 12 amino acids. The CDR3 region has the DNA TGTGCCAGCAGTGGAGGCTACAATGAGCAGTTCTTC. Translated, it gives CASSGGYNEQFF.

This chain links TRBV29-1 with TRBJ1-1; the match to TRBD1 covers 9 bases. The V and J ends lost 6 bases and 5 bases, in that order; junction bases with no gene match: 4. Germline CDR1 is SQVTM and CDR2 is ANQGSEA. The CDR3 is 12 residues long. The CDR3 spells CSVRTGDTEAFF. CDR3 coding DNA: TGCAGCGTCCGGACAGGGGATACTGAAGCTTTCTTT.

This sequence joins TRBV28 and TRBJ2-7, with TRBD2 matching over 12 bases. CDR1 MDHEN and CDR2 SYDVKM come from the germline V gene. V gave up 8 bases and J gave up 7 bases; unmatched junction bases: 6. The CDR3 runs to 13 residues. CDR3 amino acids: CASSTSGRREQYF. DNA of the CDR3: TGTGCCAGCTCCACTAGCGGGAGGCGTGAGCAGTACTTC.

The table lists this clone with a few counts. This chain links TRBV7-9 with TRBJ1-1; D remains unclear. CDR3 size: 12 residues. Germline CDR1 is SEHNR and CDR2 is FQNEAQ (reference sequence). Between the trimmed V and J ends, which lost 6 bases and 1 base, there was a span of 6 bases. CDR3: CASSTANTEAFF. The CDR3 coding sequence is TGTGCCAGCAGTACAGCGAACACTGAAGCTTTCTTT.

The CDR3: CASRDRDTSLAFF. In nucleotides, the CDR3 is TGTGCCAGTCGGGACCGGGACACTTCGTTGGCTTTCTTT. This chain uses TRBV19 with TRBJ1-1; D is possibly TRBD1 (6 bases). The CDR3 totals 13 residues. With 8 bases removed from V and 11 bases from J, the gap between germline ends came to 21 bases. Per the germline V gene, CDR1 is LNHDA and CDR2 is SQIVND (reference sequence).

The V call is TRBV5-4, the J call TRBJ2-2, with 9 bases lining up with TRBD2. After removal of 5 bases from V and 7 bases from J, the junction contained 9 bases not matched to a gene. Per the germline V gene, CDR1 is SGHNT and CDR2 is YYREEE (reference sequence). The CDR3 length is 15 residues. For the CDR3, the DNA is TGTGCCAGCAGTTTAGCGGGGGCCGCGGGCGGGGAGCTGTTTTTT. The encoded protein is CASSLAGAAGGELFF.

The chain uses TRBV20-1 and TRBJ1-1; D is unclear. Trimming cost V 5 bases and J 4 bases, with 8 bases left between them. CDR1 DFQATT and CDR2 SNEGSKA come from the germline V gene (reference sequence). The CDR3 has 11 amino acids. The CDR3 loop is CSAADGTEAFF. CDR3 coding DNA: TGCAGTGCTGCGGATGGCACTGAAGCTTTCTTT.